This TCR beta chain was sequenced for a study of blood T cell repertoires in COVID-19. Study information: Samples of COVID-19 (acute and convalescent) were obtained from the United States, Italy and Spain. Nucleic acid was either cDNA or gDNA, and it came from T cells, B-cell-depleted T cells, or PBMCs.

Authors' processing steps: Estimates of nucleated cell counts were drawn from the amplification of reference gene primers. The protocol was immunoSEQ multiplex PCR, while the TCRdb copy is restricted to in-frame clones and leaves out a portion. D and trimming were read from the DNA, whereas the V and J calls and clone size are those reported in that table. The repertoire holds about 200,000 clones, 87% seen once, with approximately 21% in the top ten. The ends lost 4 bases at V and 4 bases at J; junction bases unmatched: 5. The CDR3 runs 14 residues. In germline, CDR1 is SGDLS, CDR2 YYNGEE. The sample taken for sequencing was peripheral blood. This TCR was recovered from a man aged 55-75 years with active or convalescent COVID-19. The rearrangement links TRBV9 to TRBJ2-3; 8 nucleotides match TRBD2. The DNA for the CDR3 is TGTGCCAGCAGCCCTGGACTAGCTTCAGATACGCAGTATTTT. It specifies CASSPGLASDTQYF.